The T cell receptor beta chain described here comes from a study of OX40 agonist ivuxolimab in advanced cancers. Deletions cut 1 base from V and 7 bases from J, with 20 bases between. The CDR3 consists of 18 residues. The germline V gene encodes CDR1 MGHRA and CDR2 YSYEKL. Study-wide findings and caveats: CD4+ and CD8+ blood T cells expanded clonally by week 6 at 0.1 to 3.0 mg/kg. Among the lowest levels of clonal expansion were found in partial responders at 0.1-3.0 mg/kg.

Worth noting for this clone: Antigen: not known.

Blood sampling took place at baseline, cycle 4 day 1, and cycle 7 day 1. Sequencing used immunoSEQ multiplex PCR; TCRdb keeps in-frame clones, though not all of them. The sample has around 50,000 clones, 80% to 95% seen once. The rearrangement links TRBV4-1 to TRBJ1-6; D is undetermined. This specimen consisted of CD4+ or CD8+ T cells sorted from blood, obtained in a trial of the OX40 agonist ivuxolimab. The source is an adult with an advanced solid tumor such as melanoma, head and neck, liver or kidney cancer. The CDR3 spells CASSQARRQEVPNSPLHF. In DNA form, the CDR3 reads TGCGCCAGCAGCCAAGCCCGCCGTCAGGAGGTTCCCAATTCACCCCTCCACTTT.